These T cell receptor beta chains were read from a single sample in a study of T cell repertoires in cytomegalovirus infection. TCRdb fed the reads into MiXCR, producing one record per CDR3 protein. The sample lists around 210,000 distinct CDR3 sequences; approximately 7% were seen once. Material for sequencing was PBMCs. Every receptor here comes from a human donor in good health (CMV status not recorded). Some clones in this sample may be carry-over from other donors' samples. The CDR3 runs from the conserved cysteine through the conserved F or W.

J gene | V gene | CDR3 protein
TRBJ2-7 | TRBV27 | CASRRQGRIYEQYF
TRBJ2-3 | TRBV29-1 | CSVATGLSTDTQYF
TRBJ1-5 | TRBV7-9 | CASSLEAGVNQPQHF
TRBJ2-5 | TRBV7-2 | CASSQPGLLRSQYF
TRBJ2-7 | TRBV27 | CASSPSIGDRDYEQYF
TRBJ2-1 | TRBV28 | CASRSNSGGHYNEQFF
TRBJ1-5 | TRBV7-2 | CASRADRLQPQHF
TRBJ1-1 | TRBV5-1 | CASSLGTGGTEAFF
TRBJ2-7 | TRBV11-2 | CASSFPRGAVTYEQYF
TRBJ1-2 | TRBV2 | CASSVVKGADYGYTF
TRBJ2-1 | TRBV7-2 | CASSFDFSNEQFF
TRBJ1-2 | TRBV28 | CASRPGQYGYTF
TRBJ1-2 | TRBV7-2 | CASSLVKGMGGYTF
TRBJ2-7 | TRBV6-2/TRBV6-3 | CASSYRPTGWTYEQYF
TRBJ2-3 | TRBV7-8 | CASSFRKTSGYTDTQYF
TRBJ1-4 | TRBV5-1 | CASSLGSSGRGNEKLFF
TRBJ1-5 | TRBV20-1 | CSARARTGGAQPQHF
TRBJ1-1 | TRBV2 | CASSEEPTLNTEAFF
TRBJ2-6 | TRBV28 | CASSLMGDRGSGANVLTF
TRBJ2-5 | TRBV28 | CASRARDRGRETQYF
TRBJ1-6 | TRBV13 | CASSLGQMNSPLHF
TRBJ1-1 | TRBV29-1 | CSVERAKGAFF
TRBJ2-1 | TRBV7-2 | CASLPFFYNEQFF
TRBJ2-6 | TRBV7-2 | CASSLVTVSGANVLTF
TRBJ1-1 | TRBV12-3/TRBV12-4 | CASSLARQTPEAFF
TRBJ1-4 | TRBV6-5 | CASSQTDTTEKLFF
TRBJ2-3 | TRBV30 | CAWTGRGPDTQYF
TRBJ2-2 | TRBV29-1 | CSVDGSFGSGELFF
TRBJ2-1 | TRBV19 | CASSGGQAINEQFF
TRBJ2-1 | TRBV5-1 | CASSLARTSGGSEQFF
TRBJ2-6 | TRBV12-5 | CASGLGRSGANVLTF
TRBJ1-6 | TRBV7-2 | CASSLVGHGMGNSPLHF
TRBJ2-7 | TRBV18 | CASSAGQNEQYF
TRBJ1-2 | TRBV2 | CASSGSRDYGYTF
TRBJ1-2 | TRBV29-1 | CSVPATAASYGYTF
TRBJ2-1 | TRBV7-9 | CASSLLIGNEQFF
TRBJ2-7 | TRBV6-5 | CASRNDRGAYEQYF
TRBJ1-1 | TRBV7-9 | CASSPEGPRTGRTEAFF
TRBJ2-5 | TRBV7-8 | CASSSRQGKQTQYF
TRBJ2-5 | TRBV29-1 | CSVLREGETQYF
TRBJ1-2 | TRBV10-3 | CAISNPTALNYGYTF
TRBJ1-5 | TRBV28 | CASFGTDNQPQHF